The text below deals with one T cell receptor (beta chain). Its antigen is undetermined. The time point here: cycle 4 day 1 (C4D1), after around six weeks of nivolumab. Each of the patients experienced relapse following autologous stem cell transplantation, and their brentuximab vedotin exposure differed. CD4+ T cells were purified from thawed PBMCs by negative selection. The data belong to a study of PD-1 blockade in classical Hodgkin lymphoma. Method: immunoSEQ multiplex PCR; TCRdb's copy keeps in-frame clones and lacks some. This sample has 15,000 to 20,000 clones; 70% to 90% occur once, and the top ten carry around 2.6%. The length of the CDR3 is 13 residues. V shed 6 bases, J shed 2 bases, and the junction held 2 bases outside the gene matches. The germline V gene has CDR1 MNHEY and CDR2 SMNVEV (reference sequence). Study-wide findings and caveats: In newly diagnosed patients, baseline TCR diversity was reportedly below that of healthy donors.

This specimen was CD4+ T cells from blood, taken before the fourth cycle of nivolumab. The chain links TRBV27 to TRBJ2-7, with 9 bases that match TRBD2. The receptor was derived from a human donor with classical Hodgkin lymphoma. CDR3 region: CASRPSGTYEQYF. The CDR3 coding sequence is TGTGCCAGCAGACCTAGCGGGACCTACGAGCAGTACTTC.